This T cell receptor (beta chain) was identified during a study of OX40 agonist ivuxolimab in advanced cancers. V lost 2 bases and J 7 bases, leaving 9 bases between the germline ends. This CDR3 is 13 amino acids long. Germline V gene data show CDR1 as SGHAT and CDR2 as FQNNGV. Overall study findings and caveats: Clonal expansion was among the lowest in partial responders at 0.1-3.0 mg/kg, especially CD8+.

Turning to this clone: Antigen: not known.

The assay was immunoSEQ multiplex PCR, and TCRdb's table has in-frame clones only and misses some. The table shows tens of thousands of clones, with about 91% occurring only once. Source: CD4+ or CD8+ T cells sorted from blood, taken in a trial of the OX40 agonist ivuxolimab. The V gene is TRBV11-2, the J gene TRBJ2-1, with no clear D. The clonotype originates from an adult with an advanced solid tumor such as melanoma, head and neck, liver or kidney cancer. The CDR3 sequence is CASSLQPTNEQFF. In DNA form, the CDR3 reads TGTGCCAGCAGCTTACAACCTACGAATGAGCAGTTCTTC.